These T cell receptor beta chains were read from a single sample in a study of T cell responses to AZD1222 COVID-19 vaccine. Assay used: immunoSEQ multiplex PCR; TCRdb lists only in-frame clones, some missing. This sample yields about 190,000 clones, of which 94% are seen a single time; roughly 9.8% belongs to the top ten. The specimen comprised peripheral blood, sampled on day 0 of AZD1222 vaccination. The receptors stem from an adult in good health. The CDR3 runs from the conserved cysteine through the conserved F or W. Each record gives: D gene, J gene, V gene, CDR3 length, clone size, CDR3 DNA, CDR3 protein. A D gene is named only where the DNA matches it firmly. Size values are once, few and many counts, or a class for expanded clones, and some rows have none.

- | TRBJ1-3 | TRBV30 | 15 | - | TGTGCCTGGAGTGTAAAGGGAAGCTCTGGAAACACCATATATTTT | CAWSVKGSSGNTIYF
- | TRBJ1-2 | TRBV27 | 13 | - | TGTGCCAGCCGCGTCGGGGGTTCCTATGGCTACACCTTC | CASRVGGSYGYTF
TRBD2 | TRBJ2-7 | TRBV10-3 | 15 | - | TGTGCCATCAGTGGGGTAAGCGGGAGTTCCTACGAGCAGTACTTC | CAISGVSGSSYEQYF
- | TRBJ2-5 | TRBV2 | 13 | - | TGTGCCAGCAGTGGGCTAGCGAAAGAGACCCAGTACTTC | CASSGLAKETQYF
- | TRBJ2-1 | TRBV25-1 | 13 | - | TGTGCCAGCAGTGAATACTGGGGAGATGAGCAGTTCTTC | CASSEYWGDEQFF
- | TRBJ2-7 | TRBV7-9 | 17 | - | TGTGCCAGCAGCACCCGGGACGGAACGGAAGGTCCCTACGAGCAGTACTTC | CASSTRDGTEGPYEQYF
TRBD1 | TRBJ1-1 | TRBV24-1 | 15 | few | TGTGCCACCAGTGATTTGGGGACAGGGAACACTGAAGCTTTCTTT | CATSDLGTGNTEAFF
TRBD1 | TRBJ2-5 | TRBV11-2 | 16 | - | TGTGCCAGCAGCTTAGGGGCAGGGGGTGACCAAGAGACCCAGTACTTC | CASSLGAGGDQETQYF
- | TRBJ2-7 | TRBV7-2 | 16 | few | TGTGCCAGCAGCTTAGATGGTCCGGGCAGCTCCTACGAGCAGTACTTC | CASSLDGPGSSYEQYF
- | TRBJ2-7 | TRBV24-1 | 14 | once | TGTGCCACCAGTGATTCGGTCTTTGGGAACGAGCAGTACTTC | CATSDSVFGNEQYF
TRBD1 | TRBJ2-6 | TRBV27 | 20 | - | TGTGCCAGCCGCTCGGGGGTCACGACAGGGGTAGTATCGGGGGCCAACGTCCTGACTTTC | CASRSGVTTGVVSGANVLTF
- | TRBJ1-5 | TRBV9 | 12 | - | TGTGCCAGCGGAGGGGGCAATCAGCCCCAGCATTTT | CASGGGNQPQHF
- | TRBJ2-5 | TRBV19 | 14 | - | TGTGCCAGTAGTCAAGTCAGCAGAAAAGAGACCCAGTACTTC | CASSQVSRKETQYF
- | TRBJ1-4 | TRBV6-5 | 13 | - | TGTGCCAGCAGTTACTACGTAGACGAAAAACTGTTTTTT | CASSYYVDEKLFF
- | TRBJ2-7 | TRBV5-1 | 14 | once | TGCGCCAGCAGCGCCTACACCGGGACTTCAGAGCAGTACTTC | CASSAYTGTSEQYF
- | TRBJ2-1 | TRBV28 | 14 | few | TGTGCCAGCAGTTCGAGTGACAGATTCAATGAGCAGTTCTTC | CASSSSDRFNEQFF